The sequence of this TCR beta chain was determined in a study of blood T cell repertoires in COVID-19 (dated by TCRdb to the early 2020s). Study-level background: Samples from collaborators originated in the United States, Italy and Spain and spanned both the acute and convalescent phases of COVID-19. Samples came from the ongoing ImmuneRACE study (first 160 participants) plus 1,254 subjects from 6 global collaborators. Where HLA class I and class II types were available, the types were taken from metadata supplied by the sample provider, not from assay-based typing. Deeply sampled blood TCRbeta repertoires from subjects exposed to, actively infected with, or recovered from COVID-19 were included in the dataset. A freely available public database, intended as a resource for researchers studying the immune response to SARS-CoV-2, is where the repertoires were released. The prospective study material was composed of cDNA or gDNA derived from T cells, B-cell-depleted T cells, or PBMCs. The sample metadata nearly always contained a de-identified subject ID, COVID-19 status, age in years and sex. Overall study results and their limits: How much clinical and demographic metadata was included differed by source and by participant, and the metadata was provided uncurated.

For CDR1 and CDR2, the germline V gene lists MNHEY and SVGAGI. For this chain, trimming is 8 bases at the V end and 3 bases at the J end, and the number of junction bases without a gene match is 9. The CDR3 contains 14 residues, cysteine and valine counted. Of the read, only the CDR3 DNA is kept; its 42 bases are in frame from base 1. In the prospective study, participants were roughly 18 to 100 years old, resided in fewer than 25 geographic areas of the United States, and were enrolled through a virtual design. Cohort assignment in the prospective study relied on participant-reported clinical history from a screening survey and a study questionnaire. Each participant in the prospective study had whole blood, serum and a nasopharyngeal or oropharyngeal swab collected by mobile phlebotomists. Over a roughly 2-month period, participants in the prospective study had the option of providing additional blood draws and questionnaires. Before DNA extraction, prospective study blood samples were shipped either frozen or at room temperature.

Regarding this clone: Its antigen specificity is not known. Base qualities are not at hand, and no much larger clone is one base apart.

The immunoSEQ Assay, a bias-controlled multiplex PCR, was used to amplify TCRbeta CDR3 regions from genomic DNA. In the source study's methods: The number of nucleated cells in each sample was estimated from the amplification of reference gene primers within the assay. Sequence reads were collapsed and filtered to measure the absolute abundance of every unique TCRbeta CDR3 rearrangement. For each sample, productive Simpson clonality was calculated as the square root of Simpson's diversity index across productive rearrangements. TCRdb obtained this table from immuneACCESS and retained in-frame rearrangements with V and J assigned. These tables miss some clones; where compared with another copy, unresolved V genes account for less than half of the shortfall, and the remainder is unexplained. Clone size and V and J calls were adopted from that table, with D and trimming inferred from the DNA. This sample gives some 190,000 clones in total; roughly three quarters of them show up just once. About a sixth of the sample goes to the ten largest clones.

In this chain, TRBV6-5 is recombined with TRBJ2-7, with 8 bases aligning to TRBD1. This TCR came from a woman in her fifties or sixties with acute COVID-19. Sequencing was performed on PBMCs or T cells enriched from blood (not recorded which). The CDR3 region has the sequence CASQTNTGGYEQYV. The nucleotide sequence reads TGTGCCAGCCAAACCAATACAGGGGGCTACGAGCAGTACGTC.